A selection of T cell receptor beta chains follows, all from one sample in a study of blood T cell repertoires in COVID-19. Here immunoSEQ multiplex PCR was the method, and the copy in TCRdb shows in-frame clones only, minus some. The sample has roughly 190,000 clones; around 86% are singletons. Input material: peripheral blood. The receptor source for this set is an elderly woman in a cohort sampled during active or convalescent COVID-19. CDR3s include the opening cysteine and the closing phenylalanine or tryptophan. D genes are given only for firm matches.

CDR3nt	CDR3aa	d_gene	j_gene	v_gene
TGTGCCAGCAGCCGAGAGGCTCTCACTGGAAACACCATATATTTT	CASSREALTGNTIYF	NA	TRBJ1-3	TRBV7-9
TGTGCCAGCAGCCAAGGCGCCTTAGCGCGCGAGCAGTTCTTC	CASSQGALAREQFF	NA	TRBJ2-1	TRBV3-1/TRBV3-2
TGTGCCAGCAGCTTGACAGGGGGCGGCGGCTACACCTTC	CASSLTGGGGYTF	TRBD1	TRBJ1-2	TRBV7-2
TGTGCCAGCTCACCAGACGCACAGGGTGGGGAAACTAATGAAAAACTGTTTTTT	CASSPDAQGGETNEKLFF	NA	TRBJ1-4	TRBV18
TGTGCCACCGTTCCCACCGGGACAGAAAGCACCGGGGAGCTGTTTTTT	CATVPTGTESTGELFF	TRBD1	TRBJ2-2	TRBV10-3
TGTGCCAGTAGTATAGCCAGGGATCAGCCCCAGCATTTT	CASSIARDQPQHF	NA	TRBJ1-5	TRBV19
TGTGCCAGCAGCTTCGACAGGGCATATGGCTACACCTTC	CASSFDRAYGYTF	TRBD1	TRBJ1-2	TRBV6-5
TGTGCCAGCAGTACCCTCGACATGGGACAGACTGACACTGAAGCTTTCTTT	CASSTLDMGQTDTEAFF	TRBD1	TRBJ1-1	TRBV28
TGTGCGACCACCGCGGGGAGCAATCAGCCCCAGCATTTT	CATTAGSNQPQHF	NA	TRBJ1-5	TRBV18
TGTGCCACCAGTGATGATCACGTATCTAGCGGGTTGGGCACAGATACGCAGTATTTT	CATSDDHVSSGLGTDTQYF	TRBD2	TRBJ2-3	TRBV24-1
TGTGCCAGCAGTCTCGGGGAGCTGTTTTTT	CASSLGELFF	NA	TRBJ2-2	TRBV2
TGTGCCAGCAGCGCGGGACTAGCGGGAGGTTACTACAATGAGCAGTTCTTC	CASSAGLAGGYYNEQFF	TRBD2	TRBJ2-1	TRBV9
TGCGCCAGCAGTGCAGGGACAGGTCTGGATACGCAGTATTTT	CASSAGTGLDTQYF	TRBD1	TRBJ2-3	TRBV10-2
TGTGCCAGCAGTTACCCTAGGGGACAGGGAGATGGCTACACCTTC	CASSYPRGQGDGYTF	TRBD1	TRBJ1-2	TRBV6-5
TGTGCCAGCAGTTACACGACGGGAGTCTACAATGAGCAGTTCTTC	CASSYTTGVYNEQFF	NA	TRBJ2-1	TRBV6-5
TGTGCCACCAGTGATACCGGGACAGGGGTCAATGAGCAGTTCTTC	CATSDTGTGVNEQFF	TRBD1	TRBJ2-1	TRBV24-1
TGTGCCAGCTCACCAAGGACAGGGGAAGGCTACACCTTC	CASSPRTGEGYTF	TRBD1	TRBJ1-2	TRBV18
TGTGCCTGGGGAAGACAGGGTACCTACGAGCAGTACTTC	CAWGRQGTYEQYF	TRBD1	TRBJ2-7	TRBV30